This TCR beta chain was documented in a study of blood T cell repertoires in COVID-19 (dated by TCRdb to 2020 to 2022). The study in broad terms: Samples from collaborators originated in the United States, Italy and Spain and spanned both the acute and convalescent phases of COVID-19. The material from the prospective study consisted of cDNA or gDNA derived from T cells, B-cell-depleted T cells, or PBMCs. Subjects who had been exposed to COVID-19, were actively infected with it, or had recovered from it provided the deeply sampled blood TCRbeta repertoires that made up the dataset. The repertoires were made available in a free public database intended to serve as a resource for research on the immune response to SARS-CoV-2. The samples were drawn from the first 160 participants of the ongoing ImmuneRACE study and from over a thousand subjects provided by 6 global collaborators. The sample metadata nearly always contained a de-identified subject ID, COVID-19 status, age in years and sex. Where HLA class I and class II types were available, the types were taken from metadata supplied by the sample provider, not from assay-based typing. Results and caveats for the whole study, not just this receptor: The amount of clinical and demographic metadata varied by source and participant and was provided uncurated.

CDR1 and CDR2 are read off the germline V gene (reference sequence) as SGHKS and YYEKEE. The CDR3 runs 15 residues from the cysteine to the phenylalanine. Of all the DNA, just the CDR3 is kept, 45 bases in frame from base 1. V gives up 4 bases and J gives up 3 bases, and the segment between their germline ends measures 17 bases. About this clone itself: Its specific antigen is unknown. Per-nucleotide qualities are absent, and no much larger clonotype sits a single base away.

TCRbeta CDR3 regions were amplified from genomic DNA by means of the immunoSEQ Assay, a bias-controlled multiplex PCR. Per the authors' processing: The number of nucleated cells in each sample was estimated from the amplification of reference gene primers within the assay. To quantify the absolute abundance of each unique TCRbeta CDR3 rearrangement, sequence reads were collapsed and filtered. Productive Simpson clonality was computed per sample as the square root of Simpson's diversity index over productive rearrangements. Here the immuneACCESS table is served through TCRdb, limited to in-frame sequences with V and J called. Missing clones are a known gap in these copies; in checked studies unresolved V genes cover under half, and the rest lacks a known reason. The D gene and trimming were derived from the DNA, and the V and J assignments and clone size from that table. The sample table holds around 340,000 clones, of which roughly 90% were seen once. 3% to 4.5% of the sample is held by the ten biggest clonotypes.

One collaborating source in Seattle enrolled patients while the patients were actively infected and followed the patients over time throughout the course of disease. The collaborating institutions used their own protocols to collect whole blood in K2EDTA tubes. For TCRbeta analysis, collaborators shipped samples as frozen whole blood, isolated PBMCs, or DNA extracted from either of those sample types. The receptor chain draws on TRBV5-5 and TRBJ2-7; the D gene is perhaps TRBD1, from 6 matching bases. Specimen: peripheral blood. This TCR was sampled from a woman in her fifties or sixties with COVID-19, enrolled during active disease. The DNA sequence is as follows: TGTGCCAGCAGCGACCAGGACAGAGTATACTACGAGCAGTACTTC. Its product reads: CASSDQDRVYYEQYF. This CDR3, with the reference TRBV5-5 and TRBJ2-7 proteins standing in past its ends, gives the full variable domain DAGVTQSPTHLIKTRGQQVTLRCSPISGHKSVSWYQQVLGQGPQFIFQYYEKEERGRGNFPDRFSARQFPNYSSELNVNALLLGDSALYLCASSDQDRVYYEQYFGPGTRLTVT.